This entry lists 5 T cell receptor beta chains sequenced from one sample in a study of Ad26.COV2.S vaccination and SARS-CoV-2 variants. As for treatment: roughly 19 received Ad26.COV2.S at low or high dose, single or two shots; roughly 5 received placebo; per-sample allocation not given. Samples were taken on day 63 after the first vaccine or placebo injection. Libraries were prepared by immunoSEQ multiplex PCR; TCRdb keeps only in-frame clonotypes and omits some of them. The table lists around 300,000 clones, roughly nine tenths of them singletons. The material sequenced was peripheral blood, taken in a trial of Ad26.COV2.S vaccine versus placebo. Source of these receptors: a person aged 18-60 years who received the Ad26.COV2.S COVID-19 vaccine or a placebo.

This clone was detected only once. The chain recombines TRBV5-4 with TRBJ1-4; TRBD1 might be the D (6 bases). The V end was cut by 4 bases, the J end by 8 bases, with 12 bases between. The CDR3 extends over 13 amino acids. Per the germline V gene, CDR1 is SGHNT and CDR2 is YYREEE (reference sequence). The CDR3 loop is CASSVGGGEKLFF. The CDR3 DNA follows: TGTGCCAGCAGCGTGGGGGGGGGCGAAAAACTGTTTTTT.

The chain carries TRBV11-2 and TRBJ1-2; 7 positions match TRBD1. Unmatched junction bases numbered 11, after V lost 5 bases and J lost 5 bases. The CDR3 length is 15 residues. The germline V gene has CDR1 SGHAT and CDR2 FQNNGV. CDR3 region: CASSDRDRSSYGYTF. The CDR3 DNA reads as TGTGCCAGCAGCGACCGGGACAGATCATCGTATGGCTACACCTTC.

The rearrangement uses TRBV5-1 and TRBJ1-2; the D gene is possibly TRBD1 (5 bases). The CDR3 is 13 residues long. CDR1 is SGHRS, CDR2 YFSETQ, per germline. Trimming took off 4 bases at V and 8 bases at J, with 15 bases between the two ends. CDR3 residues: CASSEAQGEGYTF. CDR3 nucleotides: TGCGCCAGCAGCGAAGCCCAGGGAGAAGGCTACACCTTC.

In this sample, this clone turned up once. The chain has TRBV24-1 and TRBJ2-2; 9 positions agree with TRBD1. Unmatched junction bases numbered 7, after V lost 4 bases and J lost 2 bases. The CDR3 runs 17 residues. The germline V gene encodes CDR1 KGHDR and CDR2 SFDVKD. Here the CDR3 reads CATSDPRTGANTGELFF. DNA of the CDR3: TGTGCCACCAGTGACCCGCGGACAGGGGCAAACACCGGGGAGCTGTTTTTT.

V and J are TRBV12-3 or TRBV12-4 and TRBJ1-1; no clear D gene. The CDR3 extends over 11 amino acids. Trimming cost V 3 bases and J 7 bases, with 6 bases left between them. The CDR3, as DNA: TGTGCCAGCAGTTTTTCCGGTGAAGCTTTCTTT. Translated: CASSFSGEAFF.